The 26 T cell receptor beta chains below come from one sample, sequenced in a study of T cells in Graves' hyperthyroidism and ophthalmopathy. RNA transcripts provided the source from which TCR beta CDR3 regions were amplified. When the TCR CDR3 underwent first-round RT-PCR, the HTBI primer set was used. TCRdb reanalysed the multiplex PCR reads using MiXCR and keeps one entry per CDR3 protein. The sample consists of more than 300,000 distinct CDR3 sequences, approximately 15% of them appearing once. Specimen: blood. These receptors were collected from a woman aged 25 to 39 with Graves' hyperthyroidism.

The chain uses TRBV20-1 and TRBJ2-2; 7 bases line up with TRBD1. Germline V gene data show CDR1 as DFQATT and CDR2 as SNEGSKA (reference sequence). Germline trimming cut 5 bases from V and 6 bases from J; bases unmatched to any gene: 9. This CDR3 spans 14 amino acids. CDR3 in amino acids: CSAVDQTGPGELFF. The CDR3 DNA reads TGCAGTGCTGTGGACCAGACAGGGCCCGGGGAGCTGTTTTTT.

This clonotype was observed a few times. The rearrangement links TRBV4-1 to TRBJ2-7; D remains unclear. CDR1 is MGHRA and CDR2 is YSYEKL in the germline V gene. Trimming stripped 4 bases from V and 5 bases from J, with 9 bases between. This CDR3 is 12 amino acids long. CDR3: CASSPGRDEQYF. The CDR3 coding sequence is TGCGCCAGCAGCCCCGGACGGGACGAGCAGTACTTC.

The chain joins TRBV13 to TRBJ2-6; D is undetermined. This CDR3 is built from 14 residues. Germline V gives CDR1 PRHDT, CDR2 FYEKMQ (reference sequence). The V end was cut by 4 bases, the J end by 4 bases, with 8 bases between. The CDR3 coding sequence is TGTGCCAGCAGCTCGAGAGAAGGGGCCAACGTCCTGACTTTC. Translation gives CASSSREGANVLTF.

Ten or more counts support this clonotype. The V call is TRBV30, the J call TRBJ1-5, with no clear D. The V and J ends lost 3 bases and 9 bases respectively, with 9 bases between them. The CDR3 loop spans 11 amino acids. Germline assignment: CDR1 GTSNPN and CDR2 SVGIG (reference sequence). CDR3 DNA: TGTGCCTGGAGCGCAGCGGGGCCCCAGCATTTT. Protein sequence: CAWSAAGPQHF.

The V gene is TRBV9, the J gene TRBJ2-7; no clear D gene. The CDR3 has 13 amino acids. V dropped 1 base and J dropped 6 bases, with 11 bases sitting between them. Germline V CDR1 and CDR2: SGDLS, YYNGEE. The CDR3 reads CASSVRLGAEQYF. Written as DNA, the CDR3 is TGTGCCAGCAGCGTACGGCTGGGTGCCGAGCAGTACTTC.

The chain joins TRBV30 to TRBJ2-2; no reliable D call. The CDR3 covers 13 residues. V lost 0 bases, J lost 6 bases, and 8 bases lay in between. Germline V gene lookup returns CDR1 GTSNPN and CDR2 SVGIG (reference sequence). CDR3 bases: TGTGCCTGGAGTGTGGGTAGCCCCGGGGAGCTGTTTTTT. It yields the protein CAWSVGSPGELFF.

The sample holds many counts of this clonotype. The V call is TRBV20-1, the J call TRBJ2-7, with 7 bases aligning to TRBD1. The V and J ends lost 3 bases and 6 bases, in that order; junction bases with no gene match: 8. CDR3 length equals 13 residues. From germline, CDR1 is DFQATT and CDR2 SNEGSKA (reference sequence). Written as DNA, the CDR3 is TGCAGTGCTAGCACAGGGGAGTGGTCCGAGCAGTACTTC. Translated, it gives CSASTGEWSEQYF.

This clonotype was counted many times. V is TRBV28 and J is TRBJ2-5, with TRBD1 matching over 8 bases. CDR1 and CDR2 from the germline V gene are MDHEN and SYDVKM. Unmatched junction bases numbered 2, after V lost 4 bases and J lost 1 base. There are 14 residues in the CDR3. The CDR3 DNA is TGTGCCAGCAGTTGGACAGGGTTCCAAGAGACCCAGTACTTC. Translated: CASSWTGFQETQYF. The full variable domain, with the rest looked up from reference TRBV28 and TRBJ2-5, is DVKVTQSSRYLVKRTGEKVFLECVQDMDHENMFWYRQDPGLGLRLIYFSYDVKMKEKGDIPEGYSVSREKKERFSLILESASTNQTSMYLCASSWTGFQETQYFGPGTRLLVL.

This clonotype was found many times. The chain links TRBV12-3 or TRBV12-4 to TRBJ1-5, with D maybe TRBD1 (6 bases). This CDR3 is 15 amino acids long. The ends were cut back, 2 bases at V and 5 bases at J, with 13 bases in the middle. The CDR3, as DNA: TGTGCCAGCAGTTTAAGTTCAGGGGTCTATCAGCCCCAGCATTTT. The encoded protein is CASSLSSGVYQPQHF.

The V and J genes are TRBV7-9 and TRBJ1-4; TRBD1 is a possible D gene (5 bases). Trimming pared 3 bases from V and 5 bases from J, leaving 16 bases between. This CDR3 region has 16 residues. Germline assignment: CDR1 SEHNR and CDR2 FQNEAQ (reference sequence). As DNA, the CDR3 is TGTGCCAGCAGCTTCGCGACAGCACCTAAGAATGAAAAACTGTTTTTT. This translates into CASSFATAPKNEKLFF.

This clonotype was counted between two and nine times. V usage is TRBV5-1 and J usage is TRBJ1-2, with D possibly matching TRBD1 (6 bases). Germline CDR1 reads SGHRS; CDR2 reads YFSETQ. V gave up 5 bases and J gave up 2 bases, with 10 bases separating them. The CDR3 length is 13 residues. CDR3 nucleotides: TGCGCCAGCAGAGAAACAGGGAACTATGGCTACACCTTC. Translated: CASRETGNYGYTF.

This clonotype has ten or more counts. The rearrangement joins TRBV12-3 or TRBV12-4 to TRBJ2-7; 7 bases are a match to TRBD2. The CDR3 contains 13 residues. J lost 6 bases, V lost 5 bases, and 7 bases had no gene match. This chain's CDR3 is CASSPAASGEQYF. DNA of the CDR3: TGTGCCAGCAGTCCGGCTGCTAGCGGCGAGCAGTACTTC.

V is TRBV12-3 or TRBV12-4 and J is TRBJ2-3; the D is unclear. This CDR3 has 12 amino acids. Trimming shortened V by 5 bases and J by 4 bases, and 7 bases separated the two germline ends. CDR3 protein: CASSLYPDTQYF. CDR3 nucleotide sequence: TGTGCCAGCAGTCTGTATCCAGATACGCAGTATTTT.

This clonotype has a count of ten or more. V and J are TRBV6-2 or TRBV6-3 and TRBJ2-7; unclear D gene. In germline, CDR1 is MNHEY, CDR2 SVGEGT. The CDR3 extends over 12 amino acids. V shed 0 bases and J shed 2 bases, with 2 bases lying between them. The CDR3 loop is CASSYSPYEQYF. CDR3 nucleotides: TGTGCCAGCAGTTACTCGCCCTACGAGCAGTACTTC.

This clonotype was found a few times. This CDR3 is CASSLSPLQETQYF. CDR3 coding DNA: TGTGCCAGCAGTTTATCCCCCCTTCAAGAGACCCAGTACTTC. The chain links TRBV27 to TRBJ2-5; D remains ambiguous. Germline V gene sequence: CDR1 MNHEY, CDR2 SMNVEV (reference sequence). V shed 0 bases and J shed 2 bases, with 7 bases lying between them. This CDR3 region has 14 residues.

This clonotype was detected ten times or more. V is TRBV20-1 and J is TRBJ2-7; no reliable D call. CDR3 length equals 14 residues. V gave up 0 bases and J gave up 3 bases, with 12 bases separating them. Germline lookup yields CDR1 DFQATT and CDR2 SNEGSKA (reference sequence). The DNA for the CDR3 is TGCAGTGCTAGAGATCTGGGAAGGAACTACGAGCAGTACTTC. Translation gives CSARDLGRNYEQYF.

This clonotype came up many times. CDR3 coding DNA: TGTGCCAGCAGCCGAATGGGTGGGGGCTATGGCTACACCTTC. Amino acids: CASSRMGGGYGYTF. The chain uses TRBV28 and TRBJ1-2; possibly TRBD1 for D (5 bases). V shed 6 bases and J shed 4 bases, with 15 bases lying between them. The CDR3 covers 14 residues. In germline, CDR1 is MDHEN, CDR2 SYDVKM.

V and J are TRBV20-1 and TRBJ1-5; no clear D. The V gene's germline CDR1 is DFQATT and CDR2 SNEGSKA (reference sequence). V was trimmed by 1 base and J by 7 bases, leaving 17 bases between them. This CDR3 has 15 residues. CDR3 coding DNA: TGCAGTGCTAGAGGGTTGGTCCCCACGGGGCAGCCCCAGCATTTT. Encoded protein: CSARGLVPTGQPQHF.

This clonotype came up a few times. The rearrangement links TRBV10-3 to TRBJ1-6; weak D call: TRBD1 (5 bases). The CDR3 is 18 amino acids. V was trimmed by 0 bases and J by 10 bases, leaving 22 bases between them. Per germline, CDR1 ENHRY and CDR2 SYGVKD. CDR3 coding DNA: TGTGCCATCAGTGAGTCCTTCAGGAGGACACCCTTAGAATCACCCCTCCACTTT. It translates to CAISESFRRTPLESPLHF.

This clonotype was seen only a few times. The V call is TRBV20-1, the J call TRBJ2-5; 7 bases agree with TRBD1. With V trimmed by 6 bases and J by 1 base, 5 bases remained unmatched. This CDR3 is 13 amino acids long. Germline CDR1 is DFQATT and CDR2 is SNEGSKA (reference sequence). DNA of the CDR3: TGCAGTGCCCACCGGGACAGCCAAGAGACCCAGTACTTC. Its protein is CSAHRDSQETQYF.

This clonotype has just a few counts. The CDR3 is CASSSVAGPGTGELFF. CDR3 nucleotide sequence: TGTGCCAGCAGCTCCGTAGCGGGACCCGGCACCGGGGAGCTGTTTTTT. This chain links TRBV7-3 with TRBJ2-2; 8 nucleotides agree with TRBD2. The CDR3 consists of 16 residues. Germline V gene lookup returns CDR1 SGHTA and CDR2 FQGTGA. Unmatched junction bases numbered 8, after V lost 4 bases and J lost 4 bases.

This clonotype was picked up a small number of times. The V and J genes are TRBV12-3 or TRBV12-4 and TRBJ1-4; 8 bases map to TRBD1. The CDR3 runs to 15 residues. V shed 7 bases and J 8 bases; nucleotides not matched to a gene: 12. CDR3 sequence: CASTLGTGGGEKLFF. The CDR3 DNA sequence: TGTGCCAGCACCTTGGGGACAGGCGGGGGCGAAAAACTGTTTTTT.

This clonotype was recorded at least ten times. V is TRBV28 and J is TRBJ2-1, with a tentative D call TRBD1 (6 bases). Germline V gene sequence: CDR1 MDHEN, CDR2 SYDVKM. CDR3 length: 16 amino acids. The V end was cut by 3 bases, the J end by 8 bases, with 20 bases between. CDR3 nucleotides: TGTGCCAGCAGTTTGAGCCCGGGACACCTTAAGGATGAGCAGTTCTTC. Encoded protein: CASSLSPGHLKDEQFF. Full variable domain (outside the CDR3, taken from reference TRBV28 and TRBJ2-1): DVKVTQSSRYLVKRTGEKVFLECVQDMDHENMFWYRQDPGLGLRLIYFSYDVKMKEKGDIPEGYSVSREKKERFSLILESASTNQTSMYLCASSLSPGHLKDEQFFGPGTRLTVL.

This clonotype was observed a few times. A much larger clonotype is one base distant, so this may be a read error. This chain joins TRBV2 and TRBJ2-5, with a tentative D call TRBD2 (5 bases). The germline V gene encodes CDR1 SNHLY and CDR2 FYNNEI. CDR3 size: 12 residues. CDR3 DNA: TGTGCCAGCAGTGAAAACGGGGAGACCCAGTGCTTC. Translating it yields CASSENGETQCF.

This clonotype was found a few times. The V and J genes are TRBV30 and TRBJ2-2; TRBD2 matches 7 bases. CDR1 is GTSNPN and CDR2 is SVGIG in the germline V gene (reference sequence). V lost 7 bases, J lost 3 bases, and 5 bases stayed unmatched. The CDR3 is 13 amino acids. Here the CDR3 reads CAFGTTHTGELFF. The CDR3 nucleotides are TGTGCCTTCGGGACTACTCACACCGGGGAGCTGTTTTTT.

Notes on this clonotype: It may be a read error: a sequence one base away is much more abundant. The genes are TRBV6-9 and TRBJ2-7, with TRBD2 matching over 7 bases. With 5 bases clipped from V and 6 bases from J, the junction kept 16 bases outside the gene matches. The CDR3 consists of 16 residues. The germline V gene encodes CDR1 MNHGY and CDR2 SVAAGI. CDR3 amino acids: CASSITTGTITSEQYF. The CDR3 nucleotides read TGTGCCAGCAGTATTACAACCGGGACTATCACTTCCGAGCAGTACTTC.